Below are 5 T cell receptor beta chains sequenced from a single sample in a study of cytomegalovirus exposure and HLA in healthy donors. Vbeta (60) and Jbeta (13) primers were used in the PCR. Sequencing was performed with immunoSEQ multiplex PCR; in TCRdb, only in-frame clones are kept and a portion is missing. The sample carries some 190,000 clones, 65% to 85% recorded once. Sequencing was done on a sample of PBMCs. The receptors derive from a woman aged 18-29 years in good health and CMV-seronegative.

The gene calls are TRBV5-6 and TRBJ1-4; 8 bases match TRBD1. V shed 4 bases, J shed 8 bases, and the junction held 10 bases outside the gene matches. CDR1 is SGHDT, CDR2 YYEEEE, per germline. This CDR3 is built from 15 residues. CDR3 in DNA: TGTGCCAGCAGCCCCCGGACAGGGCAGGGCGAAAAACTGTTTTTT. Translating it yields CASSPRTGQGEKLFF.

V usage is TRBV7-9 and J usage is TRBJ2-1; maybe TRBD2 (6 bases). Germline V gene sequence: CDR1 SEHNR, CDR2 FQNEAQ (reference sequence). V lost 8 bases and J lost 7, with 9 bases in between. CDR3 size: 11 residues. CDR3: CASGGSNEQFF. The CDR3 bases are TGTGCCAGCGGAGGGTCAAATGAGCAGTTCTTC. Full variable domain (remainder filled in from reference TRBV7-9 and TRBJ2-1): DTGVSQNPRHKITKRGQNVTFRCDPISEHNRLYWYRQTLGQGPEFLTYFQNEAQLEKSRLLSDRFSAERPKGSFSTLEIQRTEQGDSAMYLCASGGSNEQFFGPGTRLTVL.

This chain connects TRBV29-1 to TRBJ2-1; D not resolved. CDR3 length equals 11 residues. Germline-derived CDR1 and CDR2 are SQVTM and ANQGSEA. Trimming took 6 bases from V and 4 from J, leaving 7 bases between them. The CDR3 DNA reads as TGCAGCGTCCCCTCTTACAATGAGCAGTTCTTC. Its translation is CSVPSYNEQFF.

V and J are TRBV7-9 and TRBJ2-1; 10 bases agree with TRBD1. The V and J ends lost 5 bases and 7 bases, in that order; junction bases with no gene match: 11. This CDR3 is 16 amino acids long. CDR1 is SEHNR and CDR2 is FQNEAQ in the germline V gene (reference sequence). The CDR3 nucleotides read TGTGCCAGCAGCACCGCAGGGACAGGGGTTTGGAATGAGCAGTTCTTC. Its translation is CASSTAGTGVWNEQFF.

The V and J genes are TRBV5-6 and TRBJ2-7; the D gene is possibly TRBD1 (6 bases). The CDR3 length is 14 residues. V lost 1 base and J lost 3, with 11 bases in between. CDR1 is SGHDT, CDR2 YYEEEE, per germline. This CDR3 is CASSLNRVDYEQYF. In DNA, the CDR3 is TGTGCCAGCAGCTTGAACAGGGTTGACTACGAGCAGTACTTC.